This T cell receptor beta chain was identified during a study of T cells in localized non-small cell lung cancer. The study's findings and limits: Uninvolved nearby lung showed the greatest T cell clonality, exceeding that found in tumor.

Points on this clone: Its target is not known.

TCRdb's copy holds only in-frame clones and misses some; the assay was immunoSEQ multiplex PCR. The table lists around 90,000 clones, over 70% of them singletons. This CDR3 spans 14 amino acids. Per the germline V gene, CDR1 is SQVTM and CDR2 is ANQGSEA. V trimming: 6 bases; J trimming: 0 bases; junction bases outside the gene matches: 7. The chain joins TRBV29-1 to TRBJ1-1, with 7 bases identical to TRBD1. The TCR was taken from a man aged 40 to 70 with stage II squamous cell lung carcinoma. Specimen: PBMCs, collected before any cancer treatment. CDR3 protein: CSVKPDRVNTEAFF. CDR3 DNA: TGCAGCGTGAAGCCCGACAGGGTGAACACTGAAGCTTTCTTT.